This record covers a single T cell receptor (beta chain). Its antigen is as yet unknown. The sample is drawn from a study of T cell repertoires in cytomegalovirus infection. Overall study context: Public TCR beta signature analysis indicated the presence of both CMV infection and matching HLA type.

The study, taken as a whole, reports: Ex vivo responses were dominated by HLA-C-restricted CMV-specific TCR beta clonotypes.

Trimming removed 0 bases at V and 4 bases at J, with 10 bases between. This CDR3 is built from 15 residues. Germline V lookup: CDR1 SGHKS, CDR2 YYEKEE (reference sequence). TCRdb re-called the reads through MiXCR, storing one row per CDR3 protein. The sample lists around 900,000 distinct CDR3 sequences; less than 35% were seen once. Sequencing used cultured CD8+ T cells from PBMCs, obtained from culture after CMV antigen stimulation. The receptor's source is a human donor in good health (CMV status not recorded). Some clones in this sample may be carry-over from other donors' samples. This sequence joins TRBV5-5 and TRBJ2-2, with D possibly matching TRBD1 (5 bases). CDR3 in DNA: TGTGCCAGCAGCTTGGGCGACAGTTCCACCGGGGAGCTGTTTTTT. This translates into CASSLGDSSTGELFF.